This T cell receptor (beta chain) was captured by sequencing in a study of radiation and T cells in renal cell carcinoma. The time point here: baseline pretreatment blood. Treatment indicated: 15 Gy SBRT to primary tumor, nephrectomy 4 weeks later. TCRdb's table, derived via immunoSEQ multiplex PCR, lists solely in-frame clones and lacks some. The profile shows 150,000 or so clones, about 88% of them singletons. Germline V gene lookup returns CDR1 SGDLS and CDR2 YYNGEE. The CDR3 extends over 16 amino acids. The V and J ends lost 7 bases and 3 bases, in that order; junction bases with no gene match: 11. This clone was seen a handful of times.

Source: blood, taken from a patient whose treatment included radiotherapy and nephrectomy. The source is a woman in her 70s with renal cell carcinoma. The rearrangement uses TRBV9 and TRBJ1-1; 11 nucleotides agree with TRBD1. The CDR3 loop is CASAPPGQGAHTEAFF. CDR3 in DNA: TGTGCCAGCGCCCCTCCCGGACAGGGGGCGCACACTGAAGCTTTCTTT.